This TCR beta chain appears in the sequencing data of a study of neurological immune-mediated disorders. Study-wide results and limits: HTLV-1-associated myelopathy had the most TCR clonal expansion, and multiple sclerosis had the least, less than healthy controls. The absence of any CDR3 amino acid sequence shared by expanded clones across subjects suggests that repertoires were private in all groups.

Healthy controls were blood bank volunteers in Maryland, USA. The V gene end was trimmed by 4 bases and the J gene end by 4 bases; junction bases not matched to a gene: 5. The CDR3 sequence is 15 residues long. The germline CDR1 and CDR2 sequences are SNHLY and FYNNEI. It was by 5'RACE with 10-nucleotide random UMIs that the cDNA was made. TCRdb itself ran the 5' RACE reads through MiXCR, one entry per CDR3 protein. The repertoire holds tens of thousands of distinct CDR3 sequences, with 25% as singletons. This clonotype was detected only a few times. Its cognate antigen is unknown. Sequencing used PBMCs. This receptor was taken from a woman between 65 and 79 years old in good health. This chain connects TRBV2 to TRBJ2-3; 10 bases are a match to TRBD2. For the CDR3, the DNA is TGTGCCAGCAGTGGACTAGCGGGTACATCAGATACGCAGTATTTT. It encodes CASSGLAGTSDTQYF.